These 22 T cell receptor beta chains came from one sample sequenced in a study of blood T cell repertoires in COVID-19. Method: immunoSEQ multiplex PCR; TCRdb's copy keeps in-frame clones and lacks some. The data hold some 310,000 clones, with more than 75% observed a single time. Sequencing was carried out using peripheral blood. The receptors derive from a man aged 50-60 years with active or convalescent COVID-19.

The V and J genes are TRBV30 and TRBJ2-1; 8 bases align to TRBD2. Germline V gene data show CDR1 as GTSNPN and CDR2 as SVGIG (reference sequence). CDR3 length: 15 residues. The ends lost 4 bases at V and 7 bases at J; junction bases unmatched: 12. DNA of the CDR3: TGTGCCTGGAAGTCTACCCGCGGGAGGTTTAATGAGCAGTTCTTC. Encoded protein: CAWKSTRGRFNEQFF. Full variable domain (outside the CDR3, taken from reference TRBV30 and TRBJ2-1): SQTIHQWPATLVQPVGSPLSLECTVEGTSNPNLYWYRQAAGRGLQLLFYSVGIGQISSEVPQNLSASRPQDRQFILSSKKLLLSDSGFYLCAWKSTRGRFNEQFFGPGTRLTVL.

The CDR3 DNA follows: TGTGCCATCAGGGGCGGACAGGGAGGGTCCTACGAGCAGTACTTC. Protein: CAIRGGQGGSYEQYF. The chain uses TRBV10-3 and TRBJ2-7, with D possibly matching TRBD1 (8 bases). The germline V gene has CDR1 ENHRY and CDR2 SYGVKD. V lost 6 bases and J lost 1, with 16 bases in between. The CDR3 spans 15 residues.

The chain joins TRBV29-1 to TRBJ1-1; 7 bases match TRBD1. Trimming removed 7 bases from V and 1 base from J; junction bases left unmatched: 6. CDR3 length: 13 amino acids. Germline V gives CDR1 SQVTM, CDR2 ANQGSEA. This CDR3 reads CSAPGQTNTEAFF. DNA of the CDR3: TGCAGCGCCCCGGGACAGACGAACACTGAAGCTTTCTTT.

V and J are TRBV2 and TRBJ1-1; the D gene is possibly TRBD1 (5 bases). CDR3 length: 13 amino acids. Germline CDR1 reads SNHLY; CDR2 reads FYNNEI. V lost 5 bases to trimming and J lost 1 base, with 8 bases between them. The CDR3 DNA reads TGTGCCAGCAGTATAGGACAGAACACTGAAGCTTTCTTT. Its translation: CASSIGQNTEAFF.

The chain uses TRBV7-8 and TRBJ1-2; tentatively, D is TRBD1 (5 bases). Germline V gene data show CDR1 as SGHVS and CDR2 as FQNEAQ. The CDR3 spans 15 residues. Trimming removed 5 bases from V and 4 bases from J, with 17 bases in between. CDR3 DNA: TGTGCCAGCAGCCGAGGCTTGGGGCCCCTCTATGGCTACACCTTC. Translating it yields CASSRGLGPLYGYTF.

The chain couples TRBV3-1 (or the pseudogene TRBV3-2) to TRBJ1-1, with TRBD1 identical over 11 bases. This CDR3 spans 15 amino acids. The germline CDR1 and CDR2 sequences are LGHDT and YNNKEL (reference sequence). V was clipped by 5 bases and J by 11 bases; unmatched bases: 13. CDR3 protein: CASSTRTGGQGRAFF. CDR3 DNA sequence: TGTGCCAGCAGCACTCGGACAGGGGGCCAGGGACGGGCTTTCTTT.

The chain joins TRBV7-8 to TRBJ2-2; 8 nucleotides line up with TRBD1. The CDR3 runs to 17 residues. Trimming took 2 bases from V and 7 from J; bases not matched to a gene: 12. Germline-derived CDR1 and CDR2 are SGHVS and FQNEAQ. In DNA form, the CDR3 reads TGTGCCAGCAGCTTACGTTCGGCAGGGGGCGCCGACGGGGAGCTGTTTTTT. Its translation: CASSLRSAGGADGELFF.

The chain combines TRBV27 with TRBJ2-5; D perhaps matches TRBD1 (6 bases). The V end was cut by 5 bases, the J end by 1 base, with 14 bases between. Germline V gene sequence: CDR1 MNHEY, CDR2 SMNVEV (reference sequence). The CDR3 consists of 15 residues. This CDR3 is CASSRIQGSQETQYF. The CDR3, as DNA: TGTGCCAGCAGTCGCATACAGGGATCCCAAGAGACCCAGTACTTC.

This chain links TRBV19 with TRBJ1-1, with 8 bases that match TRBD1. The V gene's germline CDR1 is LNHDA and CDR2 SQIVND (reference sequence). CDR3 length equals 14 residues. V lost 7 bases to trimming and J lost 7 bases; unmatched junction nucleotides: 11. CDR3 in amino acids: CASTNHAGTGEAFF. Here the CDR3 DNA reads TGTGCCAGTACCAATCACGCCGGGACAGGTGAAGCTTTCTTT.

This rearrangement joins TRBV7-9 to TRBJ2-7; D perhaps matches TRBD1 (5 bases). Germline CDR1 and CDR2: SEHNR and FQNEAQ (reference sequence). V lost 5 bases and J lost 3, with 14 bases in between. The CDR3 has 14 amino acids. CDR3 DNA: TGTGCCAGCAGCCAAAGCGCAGGACACTACGAGCAGTACTTC. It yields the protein CASSQSAGHYEQYF.

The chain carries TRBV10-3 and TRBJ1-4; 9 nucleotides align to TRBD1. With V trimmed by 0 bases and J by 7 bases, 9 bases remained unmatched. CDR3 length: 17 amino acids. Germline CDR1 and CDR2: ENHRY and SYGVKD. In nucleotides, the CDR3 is TGTGCCATCAGTGAGTCTCTGGCAACAGGGGGCGGTGAAAAACTGTTTTTT. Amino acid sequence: CAISESLATGGGEKLFF.

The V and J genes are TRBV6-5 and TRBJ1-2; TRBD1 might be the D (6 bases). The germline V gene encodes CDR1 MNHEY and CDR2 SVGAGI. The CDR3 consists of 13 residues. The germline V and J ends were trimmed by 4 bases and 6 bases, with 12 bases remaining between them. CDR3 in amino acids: CASSSGQIDGYTF. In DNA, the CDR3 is TGTGCCAGCAGTTCCGGACAGATCGATGGCTACACCTTC.

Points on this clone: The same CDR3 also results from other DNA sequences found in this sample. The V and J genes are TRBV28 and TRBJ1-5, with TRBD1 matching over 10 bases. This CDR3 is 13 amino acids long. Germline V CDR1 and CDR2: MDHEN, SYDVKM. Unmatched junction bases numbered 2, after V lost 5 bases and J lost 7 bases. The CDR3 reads CASSPTGGQPQHF. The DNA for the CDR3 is TGTGCCAGCAGTCCGACAGGGGGCCAGCCCCAGCATTTT. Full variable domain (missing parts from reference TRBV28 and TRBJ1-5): DVKVTQSSRYLVKRTGEKVFLECVQDMDHENMFWYRQDPGLGLRLIYFSYDVKMKEKGDIPEGYSVSREKKERFSLILESASTNQTSMYLCASSPTGGQPQHFGDGTRLSIL.

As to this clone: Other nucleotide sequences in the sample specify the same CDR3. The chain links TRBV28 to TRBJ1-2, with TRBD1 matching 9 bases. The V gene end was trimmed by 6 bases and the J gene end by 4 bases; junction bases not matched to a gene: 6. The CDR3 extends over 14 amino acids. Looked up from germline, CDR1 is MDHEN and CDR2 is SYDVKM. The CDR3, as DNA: TGTGCCAGCAGCCCGGGACAGGGTACCTATGGCTACACCTTC. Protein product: CASSPGQGTYGYTF.

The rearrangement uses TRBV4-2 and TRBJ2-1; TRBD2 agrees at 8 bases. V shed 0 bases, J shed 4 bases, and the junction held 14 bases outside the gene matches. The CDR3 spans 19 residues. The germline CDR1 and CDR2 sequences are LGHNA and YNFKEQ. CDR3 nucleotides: TGTGCCAGCAGCCAAGATTTAACGGGACTAGAGCGTCGGTACAATGAGCAGTTCTTC. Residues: CASSQDLTGLERRYNEQFF.

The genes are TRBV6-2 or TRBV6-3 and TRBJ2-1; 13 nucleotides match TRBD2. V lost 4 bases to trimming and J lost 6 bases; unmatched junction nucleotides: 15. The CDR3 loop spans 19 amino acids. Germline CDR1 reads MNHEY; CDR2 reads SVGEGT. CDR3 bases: TGTGCCAGCAGTTGGCAGTTACTCCCGGGACTAGCGGGACCCAATGAGCAGTTCTTC. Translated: CASSWQLLPGLAGPNEQFF.

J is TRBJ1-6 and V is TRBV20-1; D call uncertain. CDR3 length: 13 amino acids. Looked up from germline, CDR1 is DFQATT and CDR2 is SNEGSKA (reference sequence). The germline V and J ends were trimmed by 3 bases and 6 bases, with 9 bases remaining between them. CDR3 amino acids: CSASQDGNSPLHF. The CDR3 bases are TGCAGTGCTAGTCAGGATGGTAATTCACCCCTCCACTTT.

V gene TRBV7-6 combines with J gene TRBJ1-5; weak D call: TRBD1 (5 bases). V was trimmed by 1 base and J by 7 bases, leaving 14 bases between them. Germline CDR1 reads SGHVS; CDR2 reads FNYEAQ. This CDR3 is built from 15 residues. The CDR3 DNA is TGTGCCAGCAGCTTAGATCGCAGGGAAGACCAGCCCCAGCATTTT. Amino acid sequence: CASSLDRREDQPQHF. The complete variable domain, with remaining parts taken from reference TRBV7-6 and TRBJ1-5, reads GAGVSQSPRYKVTKRGQDVALRCDPISGHVSLYWYRQALGQGPEFLTYFNYEAQQDKSGLPNDRFSAERPEGSISTLTIQRTEQRDSAMYRCASSLDRREDQPQHFGDGTRLSIL.

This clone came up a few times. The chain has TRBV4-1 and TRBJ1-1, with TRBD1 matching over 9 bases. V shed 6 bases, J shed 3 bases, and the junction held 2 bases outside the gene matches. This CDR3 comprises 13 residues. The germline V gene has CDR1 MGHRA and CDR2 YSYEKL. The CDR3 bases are TGCGCCAGCAGTTGGACAGGGGACACTGAAGCTTTCTTT. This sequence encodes CASSWTGDTEAFF.

The CDR3 loop is CASSLVARTGNTGELFF. The CDR3 DNA reads TGTGCCAGCAGCTTAGTAGCAAGGACAGGGAACACCGGGGAGCTGTTTTTT. The rearrangement joins TRBV11-2 to TRBJ2-2, with TRBD1 matching 7 bases. The germline gives CDR1 SGHAT, CDR2 FQNNGV. CDR3 size: 17 residues. The V segment lost 1 base and the J segment 1 base; nucleotides outside the gene matches: 6.

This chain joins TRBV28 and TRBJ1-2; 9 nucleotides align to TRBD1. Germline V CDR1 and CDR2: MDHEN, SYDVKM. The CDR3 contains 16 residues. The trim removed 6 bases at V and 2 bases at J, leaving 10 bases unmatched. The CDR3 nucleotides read TGTGCCAGCAGCGCGAACAGGGGGCGGTCGAACTATGGCTACACCTTC. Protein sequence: CASSANRGRSNYGYTF.

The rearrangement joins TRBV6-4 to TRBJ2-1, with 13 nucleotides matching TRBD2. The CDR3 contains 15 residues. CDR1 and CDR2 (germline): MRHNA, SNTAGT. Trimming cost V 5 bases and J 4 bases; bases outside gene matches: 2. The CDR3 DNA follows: TGTGCCAGCAGTTTACTAGCGGGGGGGTACAATGAGCAGTTCTTC. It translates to CASSLLAGGYNEQFF.